Presented here are 10 T cell receptor beta chains from one specimen sequenced in a study of blood T cell repertoires in COVID-19. Assay: immunoSEQ multiplex PCR; the TCRdb copy retains only in-frame clones and omits some. Of 250,000 to 300,000 clones listed, about four fifths are singletons. Sequenced material: peripheral blood. These receptors came from a woman aged 55-70 years with active or convalescent COVID-19.

V and J are TRBV5-1 and TRBJ2-2; D is undetermined. This CDR3 is built from 14 residues. CDR1 is SGHRS and CDR2 is YFSETQ in the germline V gene. Trimming cost V 4 bases and J 0 bases, with 7 bases left between them. CDR3 residues: CASSPTANTGELFF. CDR3 DNA: TGCGCCAGCAGCCCCACGGCGAACACCGGGGAGCTGTTTTTT. The full variable domain, with the rest looked up from reference TRBV5-1 and TRBJ2-2, is KAGVTQTPRYLIKTRGQQVTLSCSPISGHRSVSWYQQTPGQGLQFLFEYFSETQRNKGNFPGRFSGRQFSNSRSEMNVSTLELGDSALYLCASSPTANTGELFFGEGSRLTVL.

V usage is TRBV4-3 and J usage is TRBJ1-1; D perhaps matches TRBD1 (5 bases). The CDR3 has 15 amino acids. Germline V CDR1 and CDR2: LGHNA, YSLEER. V was clipped by 2 bases and J by 1 base, with 11 bases between them. The CDR3 nucleotides read TGCGCCAGCAGCCAAAGCCAAAGGGGGAACACTGAAGCTTTCTTT. This translates into CASSQSQRGNTEAFF.

This clone was recorded a few times. The chain links TRBV7-9 to TRBJ1-6; D gene unclear. CDR3 length equals 16 residues. Germline lookup yields CDR1 SEHNR and CDR2 FQNEAQ (reference sequence). Trimming cost V 3 bases and J 0 bases, with 9 bases left between them. CDR3: CASSFGPSSYNSPLHF. CDR3 bases: TGTGCCAGCAGCTTTGGTCCCAGCTCCTATAATTCACCCCTCCACTTT. Together with reference TRBV7-9 and TRBJ1-6, the CDR3 gives the full variable domain: DTGVSQNPRHKITKRGQNVTFRCDPISEHNRLYWYRQTLGQGPEFLTYFQNEAQLEKSRLLSDRFSAERPKGSFSTLEIQRTEQGDSAMYLCASSFGPSSYNSPLHFGNGTRLTVT.

This clone was counted only a few times. The chain combines TRBV19 with TRBJ2-1; possible D gene TRBD2, 6 bases. Germline V lookup: CDR1 LNHDA, CDR2 SQIVND (reference sequence). This CDR3 is built from 16 residues. V was pared by 1 base and J by 0 bases, with 10 bases between. CDR3 residues: CASSIAAGSSYNEQFF. DNA of the CDR3: TGTGCCAGTAGTATAGCTGCGGGGAGCTCCTACAATGAGCAGTTCTTC.

The chain employs TRBV18 and TRBJ1-2, with D perhaps matching TRBD1 (5 bases). There are 16 residues in the CDR3. Germline V CDR1 and CDR2: KGHSH, LQKENI. The V and J ends lost 1 base and 0 bases respectively, with 12 bases between them. Here the CDR3 reads CASSPRAGRSNYGYTF. DNA for the CDR3: TGTGCCAGCTCACCACGGGCGGGACGGTCTAACTATGGCTACACCTTC.

This clone has a handful of counts. V gene TRBV3-1 (or the pseudogene TRBV3-2) combines with J gene TRBJ2-5; tentatively, D is TRBD1 (7 bases). The V and J ends lost 0 bases and 5 bases respectively, with 19 bases between them. Germline V lookup: CDR1 LGHDT, CDR2 YNNKEL (reference sequence). This CDR3 has 17 residues. This CDR3 is CASSQDGAGLQGETQYF. CDR3 in DNA: TGTGCCAGCAGCCAAGACGGGGCGGGGCTACAGGGGGAGACCCAGTACTTC.

The V gene is TRBV4-3, the J gene TRBJ2-1; 7 bases line up with TRBD1. CDR1 is LGHNA, CDR2 YSLEER, per germline. V lost 0 bases and J lost 9; bases outside the gene matches: 8. The CDR3 sequence is 15 residues long. The CDR3 region has the DNA TGCGCCAGCAGCCAAGAAAGAGGGGGCGGAGGTGAGCAGTTCTTC. Translating gives CASSQERGGGGEQFF.

The chain couples TRBV18 to TRBJ1-2, with D tentatively TRBD1 (5 bases). This CDR3 region has 13 residues. Germline values: CDR1 KGHSH, CDR2 LQKENI. Trimming shortened V by 5 bases and J by 4 bases, and 11 bases separated the two germline ends. The CDR3 DNA follows: TGTGCCAGCTCATCTCAGGGCCCCTATGGCTACACCTTC. Amino acids: CASSSQGPYGYTF.

J is TRBJ1-6 and V is TRBV6-5; D remains unclear. The germline gives CDR1 MNHEY, CDR2 SVGAGI. Between the trimmed V and J ends, which lost 7 bases and 8 bases, there was a span of 15 bases. This CDR3 is built from 14 residues. Here the CDR3 DNA reads TGTGCCAGCACCCAACGGGTTGCCGATTCACCCCTCCACTTT. Encoded protein: CASTQRVADSPLHF.

This rearrangement joins TRBV27 to TRBJ2-3; maybe TRBD1 (5 bases). Trimming pared 3 bases from V and 2 bases from J, leaving 9 bases between. Germline CDR1 reads MNHEY; CDR2 reads SMNVEV (reference sequence). CDR3 length: 14 residues. The CDR3 loop reads CASSFGAFTDTQYF. As DNA, the CDR3 is TGTGCCAGCAGTTTTGGGGCCTTCACAGATACGCAGTATTTT.